This T cell receptor (beta chain) came from a study of long-term antiretroviral therapy in people with HIV. The study, taken as a whole, reports: ART adherence, viral resistance and therapy changes were not recorded.

Note on this clone: Its target is unknown.

Assay version v3.0 of immunoSEQ was used, and it was run at survey level. Clones were read by immunoSEQ multiplex PCR, and TCRdb kept only the in-frame ones, dropping some. Of about 31,000 clones in the sample, 80% to 90% were seen once. Trimming took off 4 bases at V and 3 bases at J, with 21 bases between the two ends. The CDR3 loop spans 18 amino acids. Looked up from germline, CDR1 is SGHVS and CDR2 is FNYEAQ. This TCR was sampled from a man younger than 35 with HIV. This chain links TRBV7-6 with TRBJ2-2, with D unresolved. This sample comprised unsorted PBMCs, obtained 0.8 years before starting antiretroviral therapy. CDR3 in DNA: TGTGCCAGCAGCTCGTACCTTGGCTACGCATCCGACACCGGGGAGCTGTTTTTT. Translating it yields CASSSYLGYASDTGELFF.